Reported below is one T cell receptor (beta chain). This clonotype turned up a few times. The antigen this receptor binds is unknown. No quality values exist for individual bases; no much larger clone is one base distant. Reading the label with the study, this specimen's treatment or condition is: approximately nine-day PBMC culture with coronavirus spike peptide pools or control peptides (ViraFEST assay). CD4+ T cells from unexposed donors were collected before the COVID-19 pandemic (2011-2018). To expand antigen-specific T cells with peptide pools and then pick out the expanded clonotypes through TCR sequencing, the study relied on the ViraFEST assay. Around 2 million PBMCs per well were cultured in IMDM with approximately 5% human AB serum and 8.5 to 10 IU/ml IL-2, plus 10 ug/ml peptide pools. On days 3 and 7, half of the culture medium was replaced with fresh IL-2-containing medium. After 10 to 11 days of culture, CD4+ T cells were isolated by negative selection with the EasySep CD4+ T cell isolation kit. As cell numbers permitted, CD4+ T cells from unexposed donors were tested for reactivity to SARS-CoV-2 S and N and to four common cold coronavirus spike pools. Ficoll-Paque Plus gradient centrifugation was used to isolate PBMCs from whole blood, and the isolated PBMCs were then either used fresh or cryopreserved at -140C. In general, triplicate wells were set up for every culture condition. Leukapheresis product for the unexposed donors was bought commercially.

This sample was taken from a study of vaccination and CD4 T cells after COVID-19 (dated by TCRdb to the early 2020s). About the study as a whole: The convalescent cohort included six males and four females, with two Hispanic individuals, seven Caucasians, two Asians and one multiracial person. Participants got two doses of the Pfizer-BioNTech BNT162b2 vaccine (n=8) or two doses of the Moderna mRNA-1273 vaccine (n=2). Post-vaccine blood samples were obtained a median of around 74 days after the second vaccine dose, with a range of about 12 to 241 days. In 10 COVID-19 convalescent patients and a few infection-naive healthy vaccine recipients, researchers compared the spike-specific CD4+ TCR repertoire from before mRNA vaccination with the repertoire from after. Control cultures received a CEFX viral epitope pool as the positive control, an HIV-1 Nef peptide pool as the negative control, or no peptide. An earlier paper using these donors assessed, at the TCR clonotype level, memory CD4+ T cell crossreactivity between SARS-CoV-2 and common cold coronavirus spike proteins. Post-COVID blood samples from convalescent patients were collected a median of 101 days after diagnosis, with a range of 35 to 161 days. The cultures were stimulated with overlapping spike peptide pools from SARS-CoV-2 and from the common cold coronaviruses HCoV-NL63, HCoV-OC43 and HCoV-229E. Overall study outcomes, separate from this receptor: In convalescent patients, a median around 86% of post-vaccine SARS-CoV-2-reactive clones were detected only after vaccination, suggesting vaccine-specific priming. Nearly all vaccine-specific clones in convalescent patients (304 of 307) were mono-reactive for SARS-CoV-2 spike rather than cross-reactive with common cold coronaviruses. The number of convalescent patients in the study was relatively small, and the study did not examine early timepoints following natural infection. An increase in the median number of SARS-CoV-2-reactive clonotypes from approximately 21 after infection to 38 after vaccination was observed, but the change was not found to be significant.

Library generation was performed with PCR. DNA from cultured CD4+ T cells underwent TCR sequencing with the Oncomine TCR Beta short-read assay at the Johns Hopkins FTIC core. The QIAamp micro DNA kit was used to extract genomic DNA from the cultured CD4+ T cells. Oncomine TCR Beta libraries from cultured CD4+ T cells were pooled using unique dual indexes and sequenced on an Illumina iSeq 100. The published analysis was carried out like this. Non-productive sequences were removed, and CDR3s not starting with C, not ending with F or W, or shorter than 7 amino acids were discarded. The MANAFEST web application identified antigen-specific clonotypes by comparing peptide-stimulated wells against reference wells and other culture wells. An FDR below 0.05, an odds ratio above 5, and a productive frequency above 0.1% in at least two of three replicate wells were required for clones to be considered positive. Cross-reactive clonotypes were defined as significantly expanded in both SARS-CoV-2 spike wells and at least one common cold coronavirus spike condition. Levenshtein distances (stringdist) and unrooted phylogenetic trees (ape) in R version 3.6.1 were used to assess CDR3 homology. TCRdb passed the public sequencing reads through fastp at Q25 and MiXCR, retaining productive beta sequences. Every distinct CDR3 protein forms one entry, paired with its most common genes and DNA. The V and J calls come from TCRdb's annotation, not from the publication. The sample includes 6,000 to 8,000 distinct CDR3 sequences, with around two fifths observed a single time. About an eighth of the sample comes from the top ten.

CDR1 and CDR2 are read off the germline V gene as MNHNS and SASEGT. The CDR3 contains 12 residues, cysteine and phenylalanine counted. Here the CDR3 DNA is all that survives: 36 bases in frame from base 1. The junction shows trimming of 4 bases on V and 3 bases on J, plus 5 bases between the germline ends. Sample: CD4+ T cells from blood, cultured in vitro. The chain is made from TRBV6-1 and TRBJ2-3, with the identity of the D gene unclear. This receptor was obtained from a human donor in good health. This receptor has the CDR3 CASSALTDTQYF. The bases are TGTGCCAGCAGTGCTTTGACAGATACGCAGTATTTT.